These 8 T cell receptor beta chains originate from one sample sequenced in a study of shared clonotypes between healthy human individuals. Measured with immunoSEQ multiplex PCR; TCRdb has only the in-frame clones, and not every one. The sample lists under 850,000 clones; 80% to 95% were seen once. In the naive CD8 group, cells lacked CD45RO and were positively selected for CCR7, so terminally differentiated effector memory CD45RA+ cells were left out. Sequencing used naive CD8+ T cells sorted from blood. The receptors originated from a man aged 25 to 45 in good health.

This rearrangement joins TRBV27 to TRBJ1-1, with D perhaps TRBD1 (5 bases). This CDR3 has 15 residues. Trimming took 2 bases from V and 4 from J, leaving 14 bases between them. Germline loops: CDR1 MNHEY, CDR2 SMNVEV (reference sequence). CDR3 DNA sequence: TGTGCCAGCAGTTTAATGGGGACTGGTAGCACTGAAGCTTTCTTT. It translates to CASSLMGTGSTEAFF.

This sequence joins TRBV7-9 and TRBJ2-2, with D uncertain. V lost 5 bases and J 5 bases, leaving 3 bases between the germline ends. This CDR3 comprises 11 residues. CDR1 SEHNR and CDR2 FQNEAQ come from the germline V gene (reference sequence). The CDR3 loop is CASSQTGELFF. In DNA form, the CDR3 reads TGTGCCAGCAGCCAAACCGGGGAGCTGTTTTTT.

CDR3 loop: CASGLGQGGEQETQYF. CDR3 nucleotide sequence: TGTGCTAGTGGCCTGGGACAGGGCGGGGAGCAAGAGACCCAGTACTTC. The V call is TRBV12-5, the J call TRBJ2-5; 9 nucleotides agree with TRBD1. There are 16 residues in the CDR3. Looked up from germline, CDR1 is LGHNT and CDR2 is FRNRAP. After removal of 6 bases from V and 2 bases from J, the junction contained 10 bases not matched to a gene.

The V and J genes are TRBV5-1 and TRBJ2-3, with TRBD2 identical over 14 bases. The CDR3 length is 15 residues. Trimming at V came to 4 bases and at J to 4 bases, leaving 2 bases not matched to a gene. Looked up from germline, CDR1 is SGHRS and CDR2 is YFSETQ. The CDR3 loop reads CASSLGLAGADTQYF. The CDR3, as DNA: TGCGCCAGCAGCCTGGGACTAGCGGGAGCAGATACGCAGTATTTT.

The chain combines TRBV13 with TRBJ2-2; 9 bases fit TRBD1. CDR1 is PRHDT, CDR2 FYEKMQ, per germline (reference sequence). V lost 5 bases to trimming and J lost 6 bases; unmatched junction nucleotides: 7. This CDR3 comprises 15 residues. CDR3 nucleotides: TGTGCCAGCAGCGTCCCGGGACAGGGATCCGGGGAGCTGTTTTTT. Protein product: CASSVPGQGSGELFF.

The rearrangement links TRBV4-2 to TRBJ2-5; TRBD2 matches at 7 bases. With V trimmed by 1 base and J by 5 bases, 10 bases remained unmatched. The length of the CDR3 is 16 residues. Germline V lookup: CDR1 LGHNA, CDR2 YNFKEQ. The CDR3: CASSQGYAGEPETQYF. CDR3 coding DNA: TGTGCCAGCAGCCAAGGATATGCGGGAGAGCCCGAGACCCAGTACTTC.

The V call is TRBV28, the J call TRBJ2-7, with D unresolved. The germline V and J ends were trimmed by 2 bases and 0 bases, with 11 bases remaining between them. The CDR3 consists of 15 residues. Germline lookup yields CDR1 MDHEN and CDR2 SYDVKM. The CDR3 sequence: CASSLIGGSSYEQYF. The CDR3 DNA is TGTGCCAGCAGTTTAATTGGCGGAAGCTCCTACGAGCAGTACTTC.

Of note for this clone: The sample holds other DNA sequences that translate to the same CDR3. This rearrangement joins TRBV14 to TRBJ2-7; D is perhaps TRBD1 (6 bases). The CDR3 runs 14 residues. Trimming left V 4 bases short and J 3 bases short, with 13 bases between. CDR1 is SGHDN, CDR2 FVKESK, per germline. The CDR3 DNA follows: TGTGCCAGCAGCCCACAGGGTTTCAGCTACGAGCAGTACTTC. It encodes CASSPQGFSYEQYF. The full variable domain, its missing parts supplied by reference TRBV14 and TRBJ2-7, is EAGVTQFPSHSVIEKGQTVTLRCDPISGHDNLYWYRRVMGKEIKFLLHFVKESKQDESGMPNNRFLAERTGGTYSTLKVQPAELEDSGVYFCASSPQGFSYEQYFGPGTRLTVT.